This T cell receptor (beta chain) was found in a study of vaccination and CD4 T cells after COVID-19. The treatment was: approximately 11-day PBMC culture with coronavirus spike peptide pools or control peptides (ViraFEST assay). This clonotype is termed medium-sized. Its specificity is not known. Looked up from germline, CDR1 is MNHNS and CDR2 is SASEGT. The CDR3 spans 14 residues. Trimming removed 5 bases from V and 6 bases from J, with 16 bases in between. An Oncomine TCR Beta short-read assay was used to sequence the DNA from cultured CD4+ T cells. TCRdb re-called the PCR reads with MiXCR, one entry per CDR3 protein. The sample includes 2,500 to 3,500 distinct CDR3 sequences, under 25% of them seen just once.

Sequenced: CD4+ T cells from blood, cultured in vitro. The receptor's source is a human donor who had recovered from COVID-19. This chain links TRBV6-1 with TRBJ1-2; D not certain. The CDR3, as DNA: TGTGCCAGCAGTCCCCTCCCCACACCGGATGGCTACACCTTC. This codes for CASSPLPTPDGYTF.